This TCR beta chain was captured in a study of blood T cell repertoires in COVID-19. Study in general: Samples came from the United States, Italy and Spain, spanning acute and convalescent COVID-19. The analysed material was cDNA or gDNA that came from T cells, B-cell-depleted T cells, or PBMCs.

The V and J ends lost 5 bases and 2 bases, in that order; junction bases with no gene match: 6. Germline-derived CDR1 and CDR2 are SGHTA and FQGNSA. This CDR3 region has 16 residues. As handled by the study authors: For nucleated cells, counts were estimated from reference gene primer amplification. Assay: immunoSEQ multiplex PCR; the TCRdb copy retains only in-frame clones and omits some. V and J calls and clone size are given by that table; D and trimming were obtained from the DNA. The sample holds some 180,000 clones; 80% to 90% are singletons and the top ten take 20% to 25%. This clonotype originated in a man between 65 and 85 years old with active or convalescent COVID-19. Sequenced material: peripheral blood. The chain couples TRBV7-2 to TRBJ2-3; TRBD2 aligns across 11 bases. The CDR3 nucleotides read TGTGCCAGCAGCAACCGACTAGCGGGACCCACAGATACGCAGTATTTT. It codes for CASSNRLAGPTDTQYF. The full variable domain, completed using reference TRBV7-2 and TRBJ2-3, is GAGVSQSPSNKVTEKGKDVELRCDPISGHTALYWYRQSLGQGLEFLIYFQGNSAPDKSGLPSDRFSAERTGGSVSTLTIQRTQQEDSAVYLCASSNRLAGPTDTQYFGPGTRLTVL.